This entry concerns a single T cell receptor (beta chain). The record originates from a study of blood T cell repertoires in COVID-19. Methods used by the authors: By means of reference gene primer amplification, nucleated cell counts were estimated. This table comes from immunoSEQ multiplex PCR, and its TCRdb copy is limited to in-frame clones, with some not included. V and J calls and clone size are given by that table; D and trimming were obtained from the DNA. The sample has 95,000 to 150,000 clones; 85% to 90% are singletons. The TCR was taken from a woman aged 60-75 years with COVID-19, enrolled during active disease. The sample taken for sequencing was peripheral blood.

CDR3 in amino acids: CASSIYMWTGNNQPQHF. Written as DNA, the CDR3 is TGTGCCAGTAGTATTTACATGTGGACAGGGAACAATCAGCCCCAGCATTTT. V is TRBV19 and J is TRBJ1-5, with 8 bases fitting TRBD1. J lost 3 bases, V lost 3 bases, and 10 bases had no gene match. This CDR3 region has 17 residues. CDR1 and CDR2 (germline): LNHDA, SQIVND (reference sequence).